A selection of T cell receptor beta chains follows, all from one sample in a study of T cell changes during pregnancy in multiple sclerosis. Profiling relied on immunoSEQ multiplex PCR, and the TCRdb table lists in-frame clones only, not all of them. The data hold about 62,000 clones, with roughly 92% observed a single time. This specimen consisted of CD8+ T cells from peripheral blood mononuclear cells, obtained in the second trimester of pregnancy. These receptors all stem from a female donor with multiple sclerosis, enrolled in a pregnancy study. CDR3s include the opening cysteine and the closing phenylalanine or tryptophan. D genes are given only for firm matches. Where a row states a size, it is once, few, many or the class of an expanded clone; other rows omit it.

J gene | D gene | clone size | V gene | CDR3 protein | CDR3 DNA
TRBJ2-1 | TRBD2 | NA | TRBV19 | CASGLAPYNEQFF | TGTGCCAGTGGACTAGCACCTTACAATGAGCAGTTCTTC
TRBJ1-1 | NA | NA | TRBV4-2 | CASSQDFFGTAGNTEAFF | TGTGCCAGCAGCCAAGATTTTTTCGGAACGGCGGGGAACACTGAAGCTTTCTTT
TRBJ1-3 | NA | NA | TRBV30 | CASAVGDGTIYF | TGTGCCTCCGCGGTAGGGGATGGGACCATATATTTT
TRBJ1-1 | NA | NA | TRBV28 | CASSDREDSTEAFF | TGTGCCAGCAGTGACCGAGAGGACAGCACTGAAGCTTTCTTT
TRBJ1-2 | TRBD1 | NA | TRBV12-5 | CASGLPRTGSGYTF | TGTGCTAGTGGTTTGCCGCGGACAGGGAGTGGCTACACCTTC
TRBJ1-1 | NA | NA | TRBV30 | CAWSLPGENTEAFF | TGTGCCTGGAGTCTCCCCGGGGAGAACACTGAAGCTTTCTTT
TRBJ2-7 | TRBD2 | NA | TRBV27 | CASSVTGTTLTYEQYF | TGTGCCAGCAGTGTTACCGGGACTACTCTGACCTACGAGCAGTACTTC
TRBJ2-2 | NA | NA | TRBV5-1 | CASSDNPRDTGELFF | TGCGCCAGCAGCGACAACCCCCGAGACACCGGGGAGCTGTTTTTT
TRBJ2-1 | NA | NA | TRBV7-8 | CASSPSVPRDEQFF | TGTGCCAGCAGCCCGAGTGTACCTCGGGATGAGCAGTTCTTC
TRBJ2-5 | NA | NA | TRBV6-5 | CVVGRRYQETQYF | TGTGTCGTTGGGAGACGATACCAAGAGACCCAGTACTTC
TRBJ2-3 | TRBD1 | NA | TRBV13 | CASQGAITDTQYF | TGTGCCAGCCAGGGGGCTATCACAGATACGCAGTATTTT
TRBJ2-7 | TRBD2 | NA | TRBV27 | CASSSVAGSYEQYF | TGTGCCAGCAGTTCCGTAGCGGGGTCCTACGAGCAGTACTTC
TRBJ2-7 | TRBD1 | NA | TRBV27 | CASSLDGQGAYEQYF | TGTGCCAGCAGTTTAGACGGACAGGGGGCCTACGAGCAGTACTTC
TRBJ2-3 | TRBD2 | NA | TRBV6-4 | CASSVGLAGYTDTQYF | TGTGCCAGCAGTGTTGGACTAGCGGGATACACAGATACGCAGTATTTT
TRBJ1-1 | NA | NA | TRBV5-1 | CASRDPGHNTEAFF | TGCGCCAGCAGGGATCCGGGACATAACACTGAAGCTTTCTTT
TRBJ2-3 | NA | NA | TRBV11-2 | CASSAPPDHSTDTQYF | TGTGCCAGCAGCGCGCCGCCTGATCATAGCACAGATACGCAGTATTTT
TRBJ1-5 | TRBD1 | NA | TRBV5-4 | CASSLDRGPTQPQHF | TGTGCCAGCAGCTTGGACAGGGGCCCCACTCAGCCCCAGCATTTT
TRBJ2-1 | TRBD2 | NA | TRBV10-3 | CAISAGLAGGYNEQFF | TGTGCCATCAGTGCAGGACTAGCGGGGGGTTACAATGAGCAGTTCTTC
TRBJ2-7 | NA | NA | TRBV15 | CATSSREFSSYEQYF | TGTGCCACCAGCTCCCGGGAATTCAGCTCCTACGAGCAGTACTTC
TRBJ2-1 | TRBD2 | NA | TRBV19 | CASSAIAGGPNEQFF | TGTGCCAGTAGTGCGATAGCGGGAGGGCCAAATGAGCAGTTCTTC
TRBJ2-1 | TRBD2 | NA | TRBV10-1 | CASSESITSGDNEQFF | TGCGCCAGCAGTGAGTCGATTACTAGCGGGGACAATGAGCAGTTCTTC
TRBJ2-7 | NA | once | TRBV18 | CASSPGQGVWDEQYF | TGTGCCAGCTCACCCGGACAAGGGGTGTGGGACGAGCAGTACTTC
TRBJ2-1 | NA | NA | TRBV6-6 | CASIGASPNNEQFF | TGTGCCAGCATCGGTGCGTCACCCAACAATGAGCAGTTCTTC
TRBJ1-1 | NA | NA | TRBV19 | CASSITGNTEAFF | TGTGCCAGTAGTATAACGGGGAACACTGAAGCTTTCTTT
TRBJ2-1 | TRBD2 | NA | TRBV29-1 | CSVVQTSYEQFF | TGCAGCGTTGTTCAGACTAGCTATGAGCAGTTCTTC
TRBJ2-1 | NA | NA | TRBV19 | CASSNSGFYNEQFF | TGTGCCAGTAGTAACAGCGGGTTCTACAATGAGCAGTTCTTC
TRBJ2-7 | TRBD2 | NA | TRBV7-6 | CASSLQETSGRAGRSYEQYF | TGTGCCAGCAGCCTACAAGAGACTAGCGGGAGGGCCGGCCGCTCCTACGAGCAGTACTTC
TRBJ1-1 | TRBD1 | NA | TRBV27 | CASSFFRGAEAFF | TGTGCCAGCAGTTTTTTCAGGGGGGCTGAAGCTTTCTTT
TRBJ1-2 | NA | NA | TRBV19 | CASSMGAAYGYTF | TGTGCCAGTAGTATGGGGGCTGCCTATGGCTACACCTTC
TRBJ2-1 | NA | NA | TRBV4-2 | CASSQGLFDNEQFF | TGTGCCAGCAGCCAAGGACTATTCGACAATGAGCAGTTCTTC
TRBJ2-1 | NA | NA | TRBV19 | CASSAGLNYNEQFF | TGTGCCAGTAGCGCGGGGCTGAACTACAATGAGCAGTTCTTC
TRBJ2-5 | NA | NA | TRBV28 | CASRSSETQYF | TGTGCCAGCAGATCTAGCGAGACCCAGTACTTC
TRBJ2-7 | TRBD2 | once | TRBV14 | CASSFRGTSGRSSYEQYF | TGTGCCAGCAGCTTCCGGGGGACTAGCGGGAGGTCGTCCTACGAGCAGTACTTC
TRBJ1-1 | TRBD1 | NA | TRBV5-8 | CASKEGTRGTEAFF | TGTGCCAGCAAAGAAGGGACCAGGGGGACTGAAGCTTTCTTT
TRBJ2-7 | NA | NA | TRBV11-2 | CASSSNQGWRSYEQYF | TGTGCCAGCAGCTCCAACCAGGGGTGGCGCTCCTACGAGCAGTACTTC
TRBJ2-7 | TRBD1 | NA | TRBV5-8 | CASSSGTAFYGYEQYF | TGTGCCAGCAGCTCCGGGACAGCATTCTACGGGTACGAGCAGTACTTC
TRBJ2-7 | NA | NA | TRBV5-6 | CASSPSRGNYEQYF | TGTGCCAGCAGCCCCTCTAGGGGAAACTACGAGCAGTACTTC
TRBJ2-2 | TRBD1 | NA | TRBV25-1 | CASSEFGRTGLTGELFF | TGTGCCAGCAGTGAATTCGGTCGGACAGGCCTGACCGGGGAGCTGTTTTTT
TRBJ2-7 | NA | few | TRBV19 | CASSIQGNEQYF | TGTGCCAGTAGTATACAGGGAAACGAGCAGTACTTC
TRBJ1-2 | TRBD1 | NA | TRBV28 | CASSLYLDRAPYGYTF | TGTGCCAGCAGCCTCTACCTCGACAGGGCACCCTACGGCTACACCTTC
TRBJ2-1 | TRBD2 | NA | TRBV5-1 | CASSLGTSGRRNEQFF | TGCGCCAGCAGCTTGGGGACTAGCGGGAGGCGCAATGAGCAGTTCTTC
TRBJ2-2 | NA | NA | TRBV11-2 | CASSLSYLNTGELFF | TGTGCCAGCAGCTTAAGCTACCTGAACACCGGGGAGCTGTTTTTT
TRBJ2-3 | TRBD2 | NA | TRBV4-1 | CASSQDPLGRGLSTDTQYF | TGCGCCAGCAGCCAAGATCCCCTCGGGAGGGGCCTGAGCACAGATACGCAGTATTTT
TRBJ2-7 | TRBD1 | once | TRBV7-6 | CASSLEGTGGFYEQYF | TGTGCCAGCAGCTTAGAGGGGACAGGGGGCTTCTACGAGCAGTACTTC
TRBJ2-2 | TRBD2 | NA | TRBV7-9 | CASSSPGGHDTGELFF | TGTGCCAGCAGCTCCCCGGGGGGGCATGACACCGGGGAGCTGTTTTTT
TRBJ1-5 | NA | NA | TRBV28 | CATHKWTALSNQPQHF | TGTGCCACCCACAAATGGACAGCACTTAGCAATCAGCCCCAGCATTTT
TRBJ2-7 | NA | NA | TRBV28 | CASSLGRQLLYEQYF | TGTGCCAGCAGTTTGGGCAGGCAGCTCCTCTACGAGCAGTACTTC